The 8 T cell receptor beta chains given below trace back to one sample, sequenced in a study of beta chain features in type 1 diabetes. Findings and limits, study-wide: Among all four CD4+ subsets, Type 1 diabetes patients had TCRB CDR3s that were moderately but significantly shorter.

These receptors' targets are unknown. The investigators reverse transcribed all of the isolated RNA, so they sequenced expressed TCRB transcripts. Assay: immunoSEQ multiplex PCR; the TCRdb copy retains only in-frame clones and omits some. This sample has some 170,000 clones, with 63% found just once. The sample comprised naive CD4+ T cells from blood. The receptors derive from a man in his thirties or forties with type 1 diabetes.

J is TRBJ2-7 and V is TRBV30, with D possibly being TRBD1 (6 bases). The V end was cut by 4 bases, the J end by 0 bases, with 13 bases between. The CDR3 loop spans 14 amino acids. Per the germline V gene, CDR1 is GTSNPN and CDR2 is SVGIG (reference sequence). The CDR3 protein is CAWTPRQASYEQYF. The CDR3 nucleotides read TGTGCCTGGACCCCGCGACAGGCCTCCTACGAGCAGTACTTC.

The rearrangement uses TRBV5-4 and TRBJ1-6, with 7 bases identical to TRBD1. The germline gives CDR1 SGHNT, CDR2 YYREEE (reference sequence). The CDR3 is made up of 15 amino acids. V shed 1 base, J shed 6 bases, and the junction held 4 bases outside the gene matches. In nucleotides, the CDR3 is TGTGCCAGCAGCTTGTCAGGGGGTGGTAATTCACCCCTCCACTTT. Translation: CASSLSGGGNSPLHF.

The chain carries TRBV30 and TRBJ1-2; perhaps TRBD1 as D (5 bases). Germline loops: CDR1 GTSNPN, CDR2 SVGIG (reference sequence). The ends were cut back, 2 bases at V and 4 bases at J, with 14 bases in the middle. The CDR3 length is 14 residues. As DNA, the CDR3 is TGTGCCTGGAGTTTTACTGGGGCCCGCTATGGCTACACCTTC. Translation: CAWSFTGARYGYTF.

This clone appeared a few times. The chain uses TRBV30 and TRBJ1-2; D ambiguous. Germline CDR1 is GTSNPN and CDR2 is SVGIG (reference sequence). The CDR3 contains 15 residues. The V end was cut by 4 bases, the J end by 6 bases, with 21 bases between. The CDR3 nucleotides read TGTGCCTGGACCCAACCTTGGACTCCGTTCGATGGCTACACCTTC. Translating it yields CAWTQPWTPFDGYTF.

The chain employs TRBV9 and TRBJ2-7, with 9 bases that match TRBD1. This CDR3 comprises 14 residues. Per the germline V gene, CDR1 is SGDLS and CDR2 is YYNGEE. The J segment lost 3 bases and the V segment lost 6 bases, leaving 7 bases of the junction unmatched. CDR3 sequence reads: CASTQDRGIYEQYF. CDR3 bases: TGTGCCAGCACCCAGGACAGGGGCATCTACGAGCAGTACTTC.

The chain links TRBV30 to TRBJ2-1; 8 bases fit TRBD1. Trimming took 5 bases from V and 9 from J; bases not matched to a gene: 12. The CDR3 sequence is 14 residues long. The germline CDR1 and CDR2 sequences are GTSNPN and SVGIG (reference sequence). CDR3 sequence: CAWCPGGALSEQFF. The DNA of the CDR3 is TGTGCCTGGTGCCCAGGGGGCGCTTTGAGTGAGCAGTTCTTC.

This chain links TRBV29-1 with TRBJ1-1, with 8 bases identical to TRBD1. The germline CDR1 and CDR2 sequences are SQVTM and ANQGSEA. The trim removed 6 bases at V and 4 bases at J, leaving 4 bases unmatched. The CDR3 consists of 12 residues. The CDR3 sequence: CSVRGQSTEAFF. CDR3 nucleotide sequence: TGCAGCGTCAGGGGGCAGAGCACTGAAGCTTTCTTT.

This clone was picked up a small number of times. The CDR3 bases are TGTGCCAGCAGCTTATCGGCAGCAACAGATACGCAGTATTTT. As protein: CASSLSAATDTQYF. V gene TRBV11-2 combines with J gene TRBJ2-3; D is unclear. The CDR3 contains 14 residues. V dropped 2 bases and J dropped 3 bases, with 9 bases sitting between them. Germline V CDR1 and CDR2: SGHAT, FQNNGV.